One sample yielded the 20 T cell receptor beta chains listed below, sequenced in a study of blood T cell repertoires in COVID-19. Profiled with immunoSEQ multiplex PCR; TCRdb holds only in-frame clones, not every one. The table includes hundreds of thousands of clones, roughly 86% detected once. The material sequenced was peripheral blood. These receptor sequences come from a human donor in a cohort sampled during active COVID-19.

CDR3 in DNA: TGTGCCACCCGAACCACAGGGTGGCAGTACTTC. As protein: CATRTTGWQYF. The V gene is TRBV28, the J gene TRBJ2-7, with a tentative D call TRBD1 (6 bases). Trimming removed 10 bases from V and 9 bases from J, with 16 bases in between. Germline CDR1 and CDR2: MDHEN and SYDVKM. The CDR3 is 11 residues long.

The chain couples TRBV7-8 to TRBJ2-7; the match to TRBD2 covers 9 bases. This CDR3 comprises 14 residues. Losses at the gene ends were 0 bases for V and 4 bases for J; bases not matched to a gene: 1. Germline-derived CDR1 and CDR2 are SGHVS and FQNEAQ. The CDR3 spells CASSLASGGYEQYF. The CDR3 DNA sequence: TGTGCCAGCAGCTTAGCCAGCGGGGGGTACGAGCAGTACTTC.

In the case of this clone: Other DNA sequences within the sample encode an identical CDR3. The chain recombines TRBV27 with TRBJ2-7; 8 nucleotides match TRBD1. The V gene's germline CDR1 is MNHEY and CDR2 SMNVEV (reference sequence). V was clipped by 0 bases and J by 0 bases; unmatched bases: 1. The CDR3 consists of 15 residues. Here the CDR3 reads CASSLSGTGSYEQYF. The CDR3 DNA follows: TGTGCCAGCAGTTTATCCGGGACAGGCTCCTACGAGCAGTACTTC.

The chain joins TRBV21-1 to TRBJ1-1. TRBV21-1 is assigned pseudogene status. The CDR3 consists of 17 residues. Here the CDR3 reads CASSKSGRRGEEAEAFF. For the CDR3, the DNA is TGTGCCAGCAGCAAATCAGGGCGGAGGGGTGAGGAGGCTGAAGCTTTCTTT.

V is TRBV30 and J is TRBJ2-7, with 9 positions matching TRBD1. Looked up from germline, CDR1 is GTSNPN and CDR2 is SVGIG (reference sequence). V lost 3 bases, J lost 5 bases, and 11 bases stayed unmatched. The CDR3 sequence is 15 residues long. DNA of the CDR3: TGTGCCTGGAGACAGGGGGCGACGTCCGGTGACGAGCAGTACTTC. It codes for CAWRQGATSGDEQYF.

This chain uses TRBV24-1 with TRBJ1-2, with 10 positions matching TRBD1. The CDR3 contains 13 residues. The germline V gene has CDR1 KGHDR and CDR2 SFDVKD. With 7 bases clipped from V and 3 bases from J, the junction kept 1 base outside the gene matches. CDR3 bases: TGTGCCACCAGGGGGACAGGGGACTATGGCTACACCTTC. It codes for CATRGTGDYGYTF.

The rearrangement uses TRBV24-1 and TRBJ2-5; the match to TRBD2 covers 7 bases. The ends lost 4 bases at V and 4 bases at J; junction bases unmatched: 17. The germline V gene has CDR1 KGHDR and CDR2 SFDVKD. The CDR3 is made up of 18 amino acids. The CDR3 loop is CATSDSRFRTPGGETQYF. DNA for the CDR3: TGTGCCACCAGTGACTCCAGGTTTAGGACTCCGGGGGGAGAGACCCAGTACTTC.

The CDR3 DNA reads as TGTGCCAGCAGCTTATTCGGACAGGGAACGGGAAATGAGCAGTTCTTC. Its protein is CASSLFGQGTGNEQFF. V and J are TRBV7-2 and TRBJ2-1; 8 nucleotides align to TRBD1. Germline CDR1 is SGHTA and CDR2 is FQGNSA. The J segment lost 7 bases and the V segment lost 2 bases, leaving 10 bases of the junction unmatched. This CDR3 contains 16 residues.

This clone has just a few counts. V gene TRBV9 combines with J gene TRBJ2-7; TRBD1 agrees at 8 bases. In germline, CDR1 is SGDLS, CDR2 YYNGEE. After removal of 2 bases from V and 6 bases from J, the junction contained 4 bases not matched to a gene. This CDR3 has 13 residues. CDR3 loop: CASSVSGGIEQYF. The CDR3 DNA is TGTGCCAGCAGCGTGTCAGGGGGCATCGAGCAGTACTTC.

V and J are TRBV27 and TRBJ2-1, with TRBD1 identical over 8 bases. The CDR3 is 15 residues long. Trimming cost V 5 bases and J 10 bases; bases outside gene matches: 13. Germline V gene lookup returns CDR1 MNHEY and CDR2 SMNVEV (reference sequence). The CDR3 here is CASSPPPGQVAEQFF. CDR3 in DNA: TGTGCCAGCAGTCCCCCACCGGGACAGGTCGCCGAGCAGTTCTTC.

The chain links TRBV7-2 to TRBJ1-5; 7 positions agree with TRBD1. J was trimmed by 11 bases and V by 0 bases; bases with no gene match: 10. The CDR3 totals 15 residues. Germline V gives CDR1 SGHTA, CDR2 FQGNSA. For the CDR3, the DNA is TGTGCCAGCAGCTTAGCCGGGACAGCCCTAGGAGCCCAGCATTTT. Amino acids: CASSLAGTALGAQHF.

The chain uses TRBV7-8 and TRBJ1-1; possible D gene TRBD1, 5 bases. Looked up from germline, CDR1 is SGHVS and CDR2 is FQNEAQ. This CDR3 spans 14 amino acids. The V end was cut by 3 bases, the J end by 0 bases, with 8 bases between. CDR3 coding DNA: TGTGCCAGCAGCTTTAGGGGCCTGAACACTGAAGCTTTCTTT. Its protein is CASSFRGLNTEAFF. The full variable domain, in which reference TRBV7-8 and TRBJ1-1 provide the parts outside the CDR3, is GAGVSQSPRYKVAKRGQDVALRCDPISGHVSLFWYQQALGQGPEFLTYFQNEAQLDKSGLPSDRFFAERPEGSVSTLKIQRTQQEDSAVYLCASSFRGLNTEAFFGQGTRLTVV.

V usage is TRBV5-1 and J usage is TRBJ2-3; no clear D. The germline V gene has CDR1 SGHRS and CDR2 YFSETQ. The CDR3 runs 13 residues. Trimming pared 7 bases from V and 2 bases from J, leaving 11 bases between. In DNA form, the CDR3 reads TGCGCCAGCGGCACCCGTCACACAGATACGCAGTATTTT. Its translation: CASGTRHTDTQYF.

This chain connects TRBV28 to TRBJ1-3; perhaps TRBD1 as D (5 bases). Looked up from germline, CDR1 is MDHEN and CDR2 is SYDVKM. The CDR3 is 12 amino acids. V lost 8 bases and J lost 8, with 13 bases in between. The chain's CDR3 is CASLTGGDTIYF. CDR3 DNA sequence: TGTGCCAGCCTTACGGGGGGGGACACCATATATTTT.

The chain combines TRBV2 with TRBJ1-5; TRBD1 aligns across 8 bases. The V gene end was trimmed by 1 base and the J gene end by 6 bases; junction bases not matched to a gene: 5. CDR1 is SNHLY, CDR2 FYNNEI, per germline. This CDR3 has 15 residues. CDR3 residues: CASSEEGRGRQPQHF. The CDR3 DNA sequence: TGTGCCAGCAGTGAAGAAGGCAGGGGGCGTCAGCCCCAGCATTTT.

The chain is built from TRBV11-2 and TRBJ2-1; 12 nucleotides match TRBD2. The junction had 17 bases not matched to a gene; V was cut back by 4 bases and J by 7 bases. The CDR3 has 19 amino acids. Germline-derived CDR1 and CDR2 are SGHAT and FQNNGV. The CDR3 protein is CASSSQLAGGFPLRNEQFF. The CDR3 DNA reads TGTGCCAGCAGCTCCCAACTAGCGGGGGGTTTTCCGTTACGGAATGAGCAGTTCTTC.

The chain combines TRBV4-2 with TRBJ2-1; 10 bases align to TRBD2. The length of the CDR3 is 15 residues. From germline, CDR1 is LGHNA and CDR2 YNFKEQ. Trimming cost V 2 bases and J 6 bases; bases outside gene matches: 4. The CDR3 coding sequence is TGTGCCAGCAGCCAAACAAGCGGGAGGGGCAATGAGCAGTTCTTC. Translation gives CASSQTSGRGNEQFF.

The CDR3 DNA is TGTGCCAGAGACCCCAGGGGGCGGAATGGGGCTTTCTTT. Residues: CARDPRGRNGAFF. The V call is TRBV25-1, the J call TRBJ1-1; the match to TRBD1 covers 8 bases. J gave up 11 bases and V 9 bases, and 14 bases lay outside the gene matches. Germline V CDR1 and CDR2: MGHDK, SYGVNS. The CDR3 is 13 amino acids.

The genes are TRBV9 and TRBJ1-2; tentatively, D is TRBD1 (6 bases). Germline lookup yields CDR1 SGDLS and CDR2 YYNGEE. This CDR3 has 14 amino acids. The germline V and J ends were trimmed by 4 bases and 2 bases, with 12 bases remaining between them. The CDR3 DNA is TGTGCCAGCAGCCCCCGGACAGTAAACTATGGCTACACCTTC. Translated: CASSPRTVNYGYTF.

This chain connects TRBV6-5 to TRBJ2-1; D gene unclear. V was pared by 2 bases and J by 5 bases, with 16 bases between. Germline assignment: CDR1 MNHEY and CDR2 SVGAGI. This CDR3 spans 16 amino acids. DNA of the CDR3: TGTGCCAGCAGTTACCGGGTCACCCCTCCTCACAATGAGCAGTTCTTC. This codes for CASSYRVTPPHNEQFF.